This TCR beta chain originates from a study of blood T cell repertoires in COVID-19 (dated by TCRdb to 2020 to 2021). A note on the overall study: Samples from collaborators originated in the United States, Italy and Spain and spanned both the acute and convalescent phases of COVID-19. The prospective study material was composed of cDNA or gDNA derived from T cells, B-cell-depleted T cells, or PBMCs. The dataset comprised deeply sampled blood TCRbeta repertoires from subjects exposed to, actively infected with, or recovered from COVID-19. The repertoires were released in a freely available public database meant as a resource for research on the immune response to SARS-CoV-2. The samples were drawn from two sources: the first 160 participants of the ongoing ImmuneRACE study, and over 1,000 subjects contributed by 6 global collaborators. Sample metadata almost always included a de-identified subject ID, COVID-19 status, age in years and sex. Where available, HLA class I and class II types were obtained from metadata supplied by the sample provider rather than from assay-based typing.

Here is what the overall study found, with its caveats: The amount of clinical and demographic metadata varied by source and participant and was provided uncurated.

Regarding this clone: What antigen it recognizes has not been identified. It has no much larger one-base neighbor in the sample; base qualities were not kept.

The collaborating institutions used their own protocols to collect whole blood in K2EDTA tubes. For TCRbeta analysis, collaborators shipped samples in one of three forms: frozen whole blood, isolated PBMCs, or DNA extracted from either of those sample types. The immunoSEQ Assay, a bias-controlled multiplex PCR, was used to amplify TCRbeta CDR3 regions from genomic DNA. In the source study's methods: Nucleated cell counts per sample were estimated from amplification of reference gene primers within the assay. Sequence reads were collapsed and filtered to measure the absolute abundance of every unique TCRbeta CDR3 rearrangement. Productive Simpson clonality was computed per sample as the square root of Simpson's diversity index over productive rearrangements. TCRdb stores this immuneACCESS table with in-frame sequences only. Part of the clones is absent; in the studies checked, under half of the shortfall reflects unresolved V genes, and no reason is known for the rest. V and J calls and clone size follow that table, whereas D and trimming were derived from the DNA. The sample contains about 280,000 clones, 85% of them found a single time. The top ten hold more than 4.5% of the sample.

This clonotype was sampled from a man aged 45-65 years with active or convalescent COVID-19. The source material was peripheral blood.

The sequenced DNA is TGCGCCAGCAGCCCAGATCAGGGGAATCAGCCCCAGCATTTT. It encodes CASSPDQGNQPQHF. Here the chain combines TRBV5-1 and TRBJ1-5; a weak D assignment points to TRBD1 (6 bases agree). The junction shows trimming of 4 bases on V and 4 bases on J, plus 12 bases between the germline ends. Per the germline V gene, SGHRS is the CDR1 and YFSETQ is the CDR2. The CDR3 covers 14 residues, taking in both the cysteine and the phenylalanine. The DNA shown is the 42-base CDR3, in frame from base 1. Reference TRBV5-1 and TRBJ1-5 proteins supply the regions before and after the CDR3; the full variable domain is: KAGVTQTPRYLIKTRGQQVTLSCSPISGHRSVSWYQQTPGQGLQFLFEYFSETQRNKGNFPGRFSGRQFSNSRSEMNVSTLELGDSALYLCASSPDQGNQPQHFGDGTRLSIL.